This TCR beta chain was identified during a study of T cells in localized non-small cell lung cancer. Study outcomes and limitations: Without multi-region sequencing, intratumor heterogeneity could not be excluded. Uninvolved adjacent lung had higher T cell clonality than tumor and all other tissues. Adjacent lung had a median roughly 50 of the 100 largest tumor clones.

A word on this clone: Its matching antigen is unknown.

The assay was immunoSEQ multiplex PCR, and TCRdb's table has in-frame clones only and misses some. The sample consists of roughly 4,200 clones, around 41% of them appearing once. The V gene's germline CDR1 is LNHDA and CDR2 SQIVND (reference sequence). V was clipped by 8 bases and J by 3 bases; unmatched bases: 7. This CDR3 comprises 14 residues. The V call is TRBV19, the J call TRBJ1-5; TRBD1 aligns across 7 bases. The TCR was taken from a woman aged 40-75 years with stage I lung adenocarcinoma. The starting material was lung tumor tissue, obtained before any cancer treatment. As DNA, the CDR3 is TGTGCCAGTGCATATACAGGGGTCAATCAGCCCCAGCATTTT. It translates to CASAYTGVNQPQHF.